The TCR beta chain described here comes from a study of cytomegalovirus exposure and HLA in healthy donors. Details on this clone: The antigen remains undetermined.

With 4 bases removed from V and 0 bases from J, the gap between germline ends came to 10 bases. The CDR3 has 14 residues. In germline, CDR1 is SGHNT, CDR2 YYREEE (reference sequence). Assay: immunoSEQ multiplex PCR; the TCRdb copy retains only in-frame clones and omits some. This table holds about 160,000 clones, roughly 96% found once. Overall study findings and caveats: Clusters of TCRs from the first cohort tended to co-occur in the roughly 120 validation repertoires (as a later analysis found). Researchers catalogued approximately 170 TCR beta chains as cytomegalovirus-associated.

V is TRBV5-4 and J is TRBJ1-1; no clear D. Source material: PBMCs. This sequence originates from a woman under 30 in good health and CMV-seronegative. CDR3 DNA sequence: TGTGCCAGCAGCCCTTCCGGGGTGAACACTGAAGCTTTCTTT. This sequence encodes CASSPSGVNTEAFF.